The 17 T cell receptor beta chains below all came from one sample that was sequenced in a study of spatial heterogeneity in lung cancer. Study-wide findings and caveats: For expanded intratumoral alpha and beta TCRs, counts tracked tumor mutation counts.

No antigen has been assigned to these receptors. Time point of the sample: sample taken at primary tumor resection. TCRdb re-called the 5' RACE reads with MiXCR, one entry per CDR3 protein. Of some 16,000 distinct CDR3 sequences detected, approximately 7% appear once; the ten largest clones hold 20%. The input for sequencing was lung tumor tissue, taken at surgery. These receptors were obtained from a female donor with early-stage non-small cell lung cancer.

This clonotype was detected ten times or more. This beta chain turned up in a library designed for alpha chains; as an off-target read, its abundance says little. J is TRBJ1-2 and V is TRBV9; D may be TRBD1 (6 bases). CDR1 is SGDLS, CDR2 YYNGEE, per germline. The CDR3 is 13 residues long. The ends were cut back, 4 bases at V and 8 bases at J, with 15 bases in the middle. The CDR3 DNA reads as TGTGCCAGCAGCCCCTTAGGGGGTGAAGGCTACACCTTC. Protein: CASSPLGGEGYTF.

This clonotype was recorded at least ten times. The library was designed around alpha chains, so this beta chain is a stray read whose abundance carries little weight. The V and J genes are TRBV27 and TRBJ1-5; 7 bases agree with TRBD1. V gave up 5 bases and J gave up 0 bases; unmatched junction bases: 13. This CDR3 contains 18 residues. Per germline, CDR1 MNHEY and CDR2 SMNVEV (reference sequence). CDR3 in amino acids: CASSPRQGAGFSNQPQHF. In DNA form, the CDR3 reads TGTGCCAGCAGTCCCCGACAGGGCGCGGGATTTAGCAATCAGCCCCAGCATTTT.

By share of the sample, this clonotype is medium-sized. Because this beta chain is a stray read in a library intended to capture alpha chains, its abundance should not be given much weight. This chain uses TRBV7-2 with TRBJ1-1; 7 bases line up with TRBD1. The CDR3 is 14 residues long. From germline, CDR1 is SGHTA and CDR2 FQGNSA. V shed 1 base, J shed 4 bases, and the junction held 3 bases outside the gene matches. DNA for the CDR3: TGTGCCAGCAGCTTAGATAACAGGGGCACTGAAGCTTTCTTT. This encodes CASSLDNRGTEAFF.

As to this clonotype: This beta chain came through as a stray read in a library set up for alpha chains, and its size says little. The chain recombines TRBV2 with TRBJ2-2; 10 nucleotides line up with TRBD2. The CDR3 runs 16 residues. J lost 0 bases, V lost 4 bases, and 2 bases had no gene match. Germline V gives CDR1 SNHLY, CDR2 FYNNEI. CDR3 residues: CASSAGLAANTGELFF. In DNA, the CDR3 is TGTGCCAGCAGTGCCGGACTAGCGGCGAACACCGGGGAGCTGTTTTTT.

This clonotype came up many times. This beta chain is a stray read from a library made for alpha chains; its abundance is not meaningful. The V and J genes are TRBV5-1 and TRBJ2-3; possibly TRBD1 or TRBD2 for D (5 bases each). The V gene's germline CDR1 is SGHRS and CDR2 YFSETQ. Between the trimmed V and J ends, which lost 0 bases and 4 bases, there was a span of 6 bases. The CDR3 totals 13 residues. CDR3 bases: TGCGCCAGCAGCTTGGGGGGACCAGATACGCAGTATTTT. As protein: CASSLGGPDTQYF.

As concerns this clonotype: This clone may be a read error of a much larger clone one base away. For a library built for alpha chains, this beta chain is a stray read; little rests on its size. This chain uses TRBV5-1 with TRBJ1-1; TRBD1 agrees at 7 bases. With V trimmed by 4 bases and J by 1 base, 7 bases remained unmatched. Per germline, CDR1 SGHRS and CDR2 YFSETQ. There are 15 residues in the CDR3. CDR3: CASSTGQDTNTEAFF. The CDR3 DNA follows: TGCGCCAGCAGCACCGGACAGGACACGAACACTGAAGCTTTCTTT.

This clonotype is categorized as medium-sized. Being off target in a library aimed at alpha chains, this beta chain has a size of little meaning. This chain uses TRBV2 with TRBJ1-4; no reliable D call. CDR3 length: 13 amino acids. Germline-derived CDR1 and CDR2 are SNHLY and FYNNEI. V was shortened by 6 bases and J by 4 bases, with 9 bases between the two germline ends. CDR3 coding DNA: TGTGCCAGCAGGCCGGGAGTTAATGAAAAACTGTTTTTT. Translation: CASRPGVNEKLFF. The full variable domain, completed using reference TRBV2 and TRBJ1-4, is EPEVTQTPSHQVTQMGQEVILRCVPISNHLYFYWYRQILGQKVEFLVSFYNNEISEKSEIFDDQFSVERPDGSNFTLKIRSTKLEDSAMYFCASRPGVNEKLFFGSGTQLSVL.

Note on this clonotype: Being off target in a library aimed at alpha chains, this beta chain has a size of little meaning. This chain links TRBV25-1 with TRBJ1-1; the match to TRBD1 covers 8 bases. Germline V gives CDR1 MGHDK, CDR2 SYGVNS. CDR3 size: 16 residues. The junction had 12 bases not matched to a gene; V was cut back by 5 bases and J by 4 bases. The CDR3 coding sequence is TGTGCCAGCAGTCCGGGACAGGACAGAAGGGGCACTGAAGCTTTCTTT. Protein product: CASSPGQDRRGTEAFF.

As to this clonotype: As an off-target read in a library built for alpha chains, this beta chain has a frequency of little significance. The CDR3 region is CASSLLGQAASPLHF. CDR3 sequence (DNA): TGTGCCAGCAGCTTATTAGGACAGGCGGCTTCACCCCTCCACTTT. The V call is TRBV7-9, the J call TRBJ1-6; 7 bases align to TRBD1. Per the germline V gene, CDR1 is SEHNR and CDR2 is FQNEAQ (reference sequence). The CDR3 runs 15 residues. V lost 2 bases to trimming and J lost 9 bases; unmatched junction nucleotides: 7.

This clonotype was seen a few times. Since it is a stray read in a library aimed at alpha chains, this beta chain has a size that is not meaningful. The chain recombines TRBV20-1 with TRBJ2-3, with TRBD2 matching 12 bases. Germline V gene data show CDR1 as DFQATT and CDR2 as SNEGSKA (reference sequence). The ends lost 5 bases at V and 5 bases at J; junction bases unmatched: 5. CDR3 length equals 14 residues. Here the CDR3 DNA reads TGCAGTGCTCCTAGCGGGGGGGCAGAAGATACGCAGTATTTT. It is translated as CSAPSGGAEDTQYF.

This clonotype appeared a few times. Because the library targeted alpha chains, this beta chain is an off-target read whose size means little. The chain links TRBV2 to TRBJ2-5; no definite D call. This CDR3 spans 13 amino acids. Trimming removed 6 bases from V and 2 bases from J, with 10 bases in between. CDR1 is SNHLY, CDR2 FYNNEI, per germline. The CDR3 sequence is CASSATPQETQYF. The CDR3 DNA reads as TGTGCCAGCAGCGCGACACCGCAAGAGACCCAGTACTTC.

This clonotype was seen at least ten times. The library was built for alpha chains, so this beta chain is an off-target read and its size means little. The chain has TRBV6-5 and TRBJ2-5; 7 bases agree with TRBD2. This CDR3 spans 14 amino acids. Germline loops: CDR1 MNHEY, CDR2 SVGAGI. J gave up 1 base and V 5 bases, and 4 bases lay outside the gene matches. The CDR3 DNA reads TGTGCCAGCAGTCGAGCGGGGTCCCAAGAGACCCAGTACTTC. This sequence encodes CASSRAGSQETQYF.

This clonotype was seen ten or more times. Within a library made for alpha chains, this beta chain is off target, and its count is uninformative. The V gene is TRBV15, the J gene TRBJ1-6, with 10 nucleotides matching TRBD1. This CDR3 has 17 amino acids. The germline V gene encodes CDR1 LNHNV and CDR2 YYDKDF (reference sequence). V was pared by 1 base and J by 0 bases, with 0 bases of the junction left unmatched. As DNA, the CDR3 is TGTGCCACCAGCAGAGGGACAGGGGGCTCCTATAATTCACCCCTCCACTTT. Encoded protein: CATSRGTGGSYNSPLHF.

By frequency in the sample, this clonotype is medium-sized. This beta chain is a stray sequence in a library constructed for alpha chains; its clone size is not meaningful. This sequence joins TRBV11-2 and TRBJ2-5, with 13 bases aligning to TRBD2. Germline CDR1 and CDR2: SGHAT and FQNNGV. This CDR3 contains 16 residues. The ends lost 6 bases at V and 1 base at J; junction bases unmatched: 5. For the CDR3, the DNA is TGTGCCAGCAGGAGACTAGCGGGGGGCCTCCAAGAGACCCAGTACTTC. Translation: CASRRLAGGLQETQYF.

In its sample, this clonotype was seen a few times. This beta chain turned up in a library designed for alpha chains; as an off-target read, its abundance says little. This rearrangement joins TRBV5-1 to TRBJ1-3, with no clear D. The V end was cut by 3 bases, the J end by 0 bases, with 4 bases between. The CDR3 length is 13 residues. CDR1 and CDR2 from the germline V gene are SGHRS and YFSETQ. CDR3 coding DNA: TGCGCCAGCAGCTACAGCTCTGGAAACACCATATATTTT. It translates to CASSYSSGNTIYF.

In this sample, this clonotype turned up many times. Since the library was made to target alpha chains, this beta chain is a stray read and its abundance is not meaningful. The V and J genes are TRBV6-4 and TRBJ1-2; no firm D call. The V gene's germline CDR1 is MRHNA and CDR2 SNTAGT. The CDR3 runs to 14 residues. V was trimmed by 6 bases and J by 4 bases, leaving 15 bases between them. CDR3 in amino acids: CASRPPLSSYGYTF. CDR3 sequence (DNA): TGTGCCAGCAGACCTCCCCTTTCTAGCTATGGCTACACCTTC.

By sample share, this clonotype is medium-sized. In a library made to pick up alpha chains, this beta chain is a stray read with a size that means little. The chain uses TRBV6-4 and TRBJ2-2; 10 positions agree with TRBD1. The CDR3 consists of 17 residues. Germline assignment: CDR1 MRHNA and CDR2 SNTAGT. The V and J ends lost 6 bases and 2 bases, in that order; junction bases with no gene match: 9. CDR3 DNA: TGTGCCAGCAGCCGATCCGGGACAGGGGCCAACACCGGGGAGCTGTTTTTT. Translating it yields CASSRSGTGANTGELFF.